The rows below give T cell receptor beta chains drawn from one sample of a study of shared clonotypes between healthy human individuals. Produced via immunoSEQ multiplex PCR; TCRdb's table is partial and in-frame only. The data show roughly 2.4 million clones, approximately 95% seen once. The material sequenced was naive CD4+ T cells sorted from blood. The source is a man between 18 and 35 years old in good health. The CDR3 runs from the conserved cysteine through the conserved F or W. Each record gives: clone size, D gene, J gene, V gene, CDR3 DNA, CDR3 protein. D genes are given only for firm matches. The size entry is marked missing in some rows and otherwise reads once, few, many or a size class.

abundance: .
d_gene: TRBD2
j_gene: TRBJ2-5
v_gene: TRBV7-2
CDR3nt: TGTGCCAGCAGCCAGGGACTAGCGGGGCTCGGAGAGACCCAGTACTTC
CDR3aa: CASSQGLAGLGETQYF

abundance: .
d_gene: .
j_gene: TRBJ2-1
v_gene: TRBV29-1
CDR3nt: TGCAGCTCTGCCTCCTACAATGAGCAGTTCTTC
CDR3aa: CSSASYNEQFF

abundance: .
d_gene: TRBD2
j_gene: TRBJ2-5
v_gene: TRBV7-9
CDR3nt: TGTGCCAGCAGCTTCTGGGGCGGGAGGGATCAAGAGACCCAGTACTTC
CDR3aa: CASSFWGGRDQETQYF

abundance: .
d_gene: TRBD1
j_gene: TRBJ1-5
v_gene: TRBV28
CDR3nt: TGTGCCAGCAGTTTTCGACAGGGGGTAAGCAATCAGCCCCAGCATTTT
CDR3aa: CASSFRQGVSNQPQHF

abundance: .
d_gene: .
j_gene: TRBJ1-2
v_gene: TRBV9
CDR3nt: TGTGCCAGCAGCGAGAGGGGGAGGGAGAACTATGGCTACACCTTC
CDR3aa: CASSERGRENYGYTF

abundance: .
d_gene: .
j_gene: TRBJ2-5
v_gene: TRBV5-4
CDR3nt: TGTGCCAGCAGCTTGGCGCACGGACAGTCGGAGACCCAGTACTTC
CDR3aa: CASSLAHGQSETQYF

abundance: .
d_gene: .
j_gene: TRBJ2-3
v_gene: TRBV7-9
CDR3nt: TGTGCCAGCAGCTTAGTGGCAGGGAGCGATACGCAGTATTTT
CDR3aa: CASSLVAGSDTQYF

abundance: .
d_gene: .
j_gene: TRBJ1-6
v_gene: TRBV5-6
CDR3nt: TGTGCCAGCAGCTTAGGAATCGGGCTTGGACCCCTCCACTTT
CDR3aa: CASSLGIGLGPLHF

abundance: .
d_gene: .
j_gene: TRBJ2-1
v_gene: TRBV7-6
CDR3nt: TGTGCCAGCAGCTTAAGGATCGTGGGAGACGAGCAGTTCTTC
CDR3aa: CASSLRIVGDEQFF

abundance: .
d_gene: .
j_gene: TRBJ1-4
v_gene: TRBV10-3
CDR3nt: TGTGCCATCAGTGACCGGGACAATGAACTGTTTTTT
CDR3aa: CAISDRDNELFF

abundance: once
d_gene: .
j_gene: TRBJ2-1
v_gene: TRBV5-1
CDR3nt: TGCGCCAGCAGCTTGGCCACGGAGCCTCTGTTCTTC
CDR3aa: CASSLATEPLFF